This TCR beta chain was sequenced during a study of regulatory T cells in long-lasting Graves disease. Study observations and caveats: Patients with persistent Graves' had lower TCR diversity than newly diagnosed patients.

Specified time point: newly diagnosed GD, antithyroid drugs for less than 3 months. With RNA extracted from PBMCs as input, the TCR library was made. This clonotype has a handful of counts. Its antigen is still unknown. Construction of the TCR beta libraries employed iRepertoire HTBI primers in conjunction with Arm-PCR of CDR3 regions. TCRdb re-called the multiplex PCR reads with MiXCR, one entry per CDR3 protein. The sample records 350,000 to 550,000 distinct CDR3 sequences, 16% being singletons. This sample was shared with a second study, whose subject was T cells in Graves' hyperthyroidism and ophthalmopathy.

The sample here was peripheral blood mononuclear cells (PBMCs), taken at new diagnosis, from a patient treated with antithyroid drugs. The clonotype comes from a woman younger than 30 with Graves disease.

CDR3 DNA: TGTGCCAGCAGTTTATTTAGCAGGGGGGCGAGCTCCTATAATTCACCCCTCCACTTT. It is translated as CASSLFSRGASSYNSPLHF. This sequence joins TRBV27 and TRBJ1-6, with TRBD1 matching over 7 bases. The ends lost 1 base at V and 0 bases at J; junction bases unmatched: 9. Per the germline V gene, CDR1 is MNHEY and CDR2 is SMNVEV (reference sequence). The CDR3 sequence is 19 residues long.